The T cell receptor beta chain under discussion was sequenced for a study of T cells in Graves' hyperthyroidism and ophthalmopathy. Study-wide background: Pretreatment peripheral blood was obtained at initial diagnosis. Whole-study findings and limits: Prediction of ophthalmopathy progression came a median 6.5 months pre-onset.

Remarks on this clonotype: Its target is not known.

The germline gives CDR1 LNHDA, CDR2 SQIVND (reference sequence). The V and J ends lost 5 bases and 0 bases, in that order; junction bases with no gene match: 8. The CDR3 has 16 amino acids. Blood was obtained at the first hyperthyroidism diagnosis, which preceded any ophthalmopathy symptoms. Amplification targeted TCR beta CDR3 regions from RNA transcripts. The TCR CDR3 was amplified in a first-round RT-PCR using the HTBI primer set. TCRdb recomputed calls from the multiplex PCR reads with MiXCR, one row per CDR3 protein. The repertoire consists of 730,000 or so distinct CDR3 sequences, with about 19% occurring once and the leading ten covering approximately 16%.

J is TRBJ1-1 and V is TRBV19, with 8 bases identical to TRBD1. The sample comprised blood. The sequence came from a woman aged 45-60 years with Graves' hyperthyroidism that later progressed to Graves' ophthalmopathy. The CDR3 here is CASSSMAGGLNTEAFF. The CDR3 region has the DNA TGTGCCAGTAGTTCCATGGCAGGGGGCCTGAACACTGAAGCTTTCTTT.